The sequence of this TCR beta chain was determined in a study of cytomegalovirus exposure and HLA in healthy donors. General study results and limits: The authors later linked a missense DCLRE1C variant to TCR beta V- and J-gene trimming.

A multiplex PCR was run with 60 Vbeta primers and 13 Jbeta primers. Sequenced by immunoSEQ multiplex PCR; TCRdb stores in-frame clones only, minus some. The sample holds approximately 170,000 clones, 73% seen once. In regard to this clone: Its antigen is not identified.

Sequenced input: PBMCs. The origin of this receptor is a woman aged 18-29 years in good health and CMV-seropositive.

CDR3: CASSRTMGSDEADEQFF. DNA of the CDR3: TGTGCCAGCAGCCGAACCATGGGGAGCGACGAAGCGGATGAGCAGTTCTTC. The chain carries TRBV11-3 and TRBJ2-1; perhaps TRBD2 as D (5 bases). The germline V gene encodes CDR1 SGHNT and CDR2 YENEEA. V gave up 5 bases and J gave up 8 bases, with 25 bases separating them. This CDR3 is built from 17 residues.